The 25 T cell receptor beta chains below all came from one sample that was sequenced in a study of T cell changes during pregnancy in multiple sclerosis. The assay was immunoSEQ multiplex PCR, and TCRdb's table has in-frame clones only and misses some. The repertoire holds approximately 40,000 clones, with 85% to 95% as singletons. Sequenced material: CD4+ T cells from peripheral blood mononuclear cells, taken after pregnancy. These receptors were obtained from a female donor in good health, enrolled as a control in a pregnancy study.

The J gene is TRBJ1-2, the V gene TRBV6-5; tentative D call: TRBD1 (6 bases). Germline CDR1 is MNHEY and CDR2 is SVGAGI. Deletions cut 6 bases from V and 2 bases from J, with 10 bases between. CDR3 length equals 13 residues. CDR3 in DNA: TGTGCCAGCAGGACCGGGACAAACTATGGCTACACCTTC. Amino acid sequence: CASRTGTNYGYTF.

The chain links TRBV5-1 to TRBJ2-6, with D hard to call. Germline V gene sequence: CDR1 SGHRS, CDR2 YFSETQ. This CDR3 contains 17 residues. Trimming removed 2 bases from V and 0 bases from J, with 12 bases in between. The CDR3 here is CASSFGTVTSGANVLTF. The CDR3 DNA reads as TGCGCCAGCAGCTTTGGTACGGTAACCTCTGGGGCCAACGTCCTGACTTTC.

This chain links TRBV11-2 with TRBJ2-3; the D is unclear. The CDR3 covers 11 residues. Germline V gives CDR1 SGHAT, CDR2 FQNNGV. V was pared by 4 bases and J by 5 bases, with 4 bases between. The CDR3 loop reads CASSSRDTQYF. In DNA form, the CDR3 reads TGTGCCAGCAGCTCCCGAGATACGCAGTATTTT.

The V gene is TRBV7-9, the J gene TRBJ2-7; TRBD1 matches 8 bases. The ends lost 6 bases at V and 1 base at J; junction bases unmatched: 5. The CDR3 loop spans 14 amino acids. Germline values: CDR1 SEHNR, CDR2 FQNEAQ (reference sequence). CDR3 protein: CASSSGTGSYEQYF. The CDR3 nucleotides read TGTGCCAGCAGTTCCGGGACAGGATCCTACGAGCAGTACTTC.

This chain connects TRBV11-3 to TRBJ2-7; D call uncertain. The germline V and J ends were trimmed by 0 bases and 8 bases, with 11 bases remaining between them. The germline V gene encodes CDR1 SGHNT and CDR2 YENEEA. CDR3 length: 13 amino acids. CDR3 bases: TGTGCCAGCAGCTTAGATACGAGTATACAGCAGTACTTC. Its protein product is CASSLDTSIQQYF.

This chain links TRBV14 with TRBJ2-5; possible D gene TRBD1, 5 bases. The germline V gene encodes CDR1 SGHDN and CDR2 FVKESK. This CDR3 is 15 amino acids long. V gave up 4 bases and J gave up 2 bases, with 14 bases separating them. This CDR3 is CASSLLGVGQETQYF. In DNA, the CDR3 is TGTGCCAGCAGCCTTTTAGGGGTCGGGCAAGAGACCCAGTACTTC. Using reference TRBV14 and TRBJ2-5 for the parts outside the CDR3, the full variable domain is EAGVTQFPSHSVIEKGQTVTLRCDPISGHDNLYWYRRVMGKEIKFLLHFVKESKQDESGMPNNRFLAERTGGTYSTLKVQPAELEDSGVYFCASSLLGVGQETQYFGPGTRLLVL.

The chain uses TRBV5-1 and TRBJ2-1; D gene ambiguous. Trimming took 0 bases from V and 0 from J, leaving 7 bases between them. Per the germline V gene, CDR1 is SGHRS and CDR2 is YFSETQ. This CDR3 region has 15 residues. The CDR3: CASSLDGGSYNEQFF. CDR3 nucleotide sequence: TGCGCCAGCAGCTTGGACGGCGGCTCCTACAATGAGCAGTTCTTC.

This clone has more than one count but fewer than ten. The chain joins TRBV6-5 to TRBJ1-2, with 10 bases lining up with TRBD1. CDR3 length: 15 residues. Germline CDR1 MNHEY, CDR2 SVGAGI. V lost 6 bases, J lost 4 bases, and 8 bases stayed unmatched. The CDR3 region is CASRATGGEVYGYTF. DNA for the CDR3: TGTGCCAGCAGAGCGACAGGGGGCGAGGTCTATGGCTACACCTTC.

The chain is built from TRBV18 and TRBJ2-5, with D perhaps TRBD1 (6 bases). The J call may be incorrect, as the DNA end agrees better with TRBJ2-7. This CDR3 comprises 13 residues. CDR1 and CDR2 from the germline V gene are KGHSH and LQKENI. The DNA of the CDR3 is TGTGCCAGCTCACCCGGACAGATCTACGAGCAGTACTTC. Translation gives CASSPGQIYEQYF.

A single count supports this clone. This CDR3 is CASSEAPPAGGNTIYF. CDR3 in DNA: TGTGCCAGCAGTGAAGCTCCACCGGCAGGCGGAAACACCATATATTTT. This chain connects TRBV6-1 to TRBJ1-3; D is uncertain. The germline gives CDR1 MNHNS, CDR2 SASEGT. The CDR3 extends over 16 amino acids. V was cut by 0 bases and J by 4 bases, with 13 bases left in between.

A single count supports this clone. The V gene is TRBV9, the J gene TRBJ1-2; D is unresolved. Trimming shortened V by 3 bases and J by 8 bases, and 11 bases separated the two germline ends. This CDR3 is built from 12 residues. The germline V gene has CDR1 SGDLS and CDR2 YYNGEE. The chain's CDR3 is CASSGLSGGYTF. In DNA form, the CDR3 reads TGTGCCAGCAGCGGCCTCAGTGGCGGCTACACCTTC.

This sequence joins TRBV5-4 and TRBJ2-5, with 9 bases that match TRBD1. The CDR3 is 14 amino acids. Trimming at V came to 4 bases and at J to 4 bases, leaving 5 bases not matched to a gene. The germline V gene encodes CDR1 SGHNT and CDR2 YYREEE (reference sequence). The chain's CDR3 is CASSATGGVETQYF. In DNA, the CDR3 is TGTGCCAGCAGCGCCACAGGGGGCGTAGAGACCCAGTACTTC.

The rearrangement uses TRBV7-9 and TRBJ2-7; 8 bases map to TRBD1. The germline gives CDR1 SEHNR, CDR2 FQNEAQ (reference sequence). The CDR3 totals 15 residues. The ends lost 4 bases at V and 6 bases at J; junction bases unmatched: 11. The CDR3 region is CASSSLTGVLGEQYF. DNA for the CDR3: TGTGCCAGCAGCTCTTTGACAGGGGTATTGGGCGAGCAGTACTTC.

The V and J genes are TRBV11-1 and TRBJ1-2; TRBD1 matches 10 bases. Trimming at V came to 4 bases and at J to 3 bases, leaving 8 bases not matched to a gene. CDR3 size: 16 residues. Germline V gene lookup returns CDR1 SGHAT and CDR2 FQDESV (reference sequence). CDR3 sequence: CASSSNSGTGDYGYTF. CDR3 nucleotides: TGTGCCAGCAGCTCGAACTCCGGGACAGGGGACTATGGCTACACCTTC.

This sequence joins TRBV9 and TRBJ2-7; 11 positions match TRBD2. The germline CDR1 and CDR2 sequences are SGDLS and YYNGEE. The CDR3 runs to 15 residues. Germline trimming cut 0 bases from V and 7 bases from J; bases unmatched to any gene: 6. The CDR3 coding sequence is TGTGCCAGCAGCGTAGTGCTAGCGGGGGGCACAGAGCAGTACTTC. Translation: CASSVVLAGGTEQYF.

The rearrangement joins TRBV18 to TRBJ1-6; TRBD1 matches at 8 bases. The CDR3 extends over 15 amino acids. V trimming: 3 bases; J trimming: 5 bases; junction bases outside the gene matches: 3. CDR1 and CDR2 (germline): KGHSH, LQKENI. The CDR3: CASSPLDRDNSPLHF. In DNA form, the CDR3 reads TGTGCCAGCTCACCCTTGGACAGGGATAATTCACCCCTCCACTTT.

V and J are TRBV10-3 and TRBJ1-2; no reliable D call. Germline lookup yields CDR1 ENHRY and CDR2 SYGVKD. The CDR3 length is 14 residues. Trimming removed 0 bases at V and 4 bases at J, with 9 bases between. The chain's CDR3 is CAISESQLAYGYTF. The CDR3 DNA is TGTGCCATCAGTGAGTCCCAGTTAGCCTATGGCTACACCTTC.

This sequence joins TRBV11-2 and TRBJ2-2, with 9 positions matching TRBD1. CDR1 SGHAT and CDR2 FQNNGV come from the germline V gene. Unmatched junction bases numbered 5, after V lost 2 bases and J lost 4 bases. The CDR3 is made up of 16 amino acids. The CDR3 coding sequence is TGTGCCAGCAGCTTATTGGGACAGGGCTTCACCGGGGAGCTGTTTTTT. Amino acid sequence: CASSLLGQGFTGELFF.

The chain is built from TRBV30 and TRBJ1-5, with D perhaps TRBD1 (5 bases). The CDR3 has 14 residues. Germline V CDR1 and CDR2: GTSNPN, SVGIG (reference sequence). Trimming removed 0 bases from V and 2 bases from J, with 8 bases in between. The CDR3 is CAWSVQDGNQPQHF. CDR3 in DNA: TGTGCCTGGAGTGTACAGGACGGCAATCAGCCCCAGCATTTT.

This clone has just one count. This CDR3 reads CASSDWSGQNYGYTF. The CDR3 DNA sequence: TGTGCCAGCAGTGATTGGTCGGGACAGAACTATGGCTACACCTTC. The gene calls are TRBV6-1 and TRBJ1-2; 7 positions match TRBD1. Germline V lookup: CDR1 MNHNS, CDR2 SASEGT. Trimming cost V 3 bases and J 2 bases; bases outside gene matches: 6. There are 15 residues in the CDR3.

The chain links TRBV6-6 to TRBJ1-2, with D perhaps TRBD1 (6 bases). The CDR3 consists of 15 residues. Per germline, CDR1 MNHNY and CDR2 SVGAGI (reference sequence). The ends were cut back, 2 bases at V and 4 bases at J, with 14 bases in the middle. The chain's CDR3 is CASSYSRPGAYGYTF. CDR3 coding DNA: TGTGCCAGCAGTTACAGTAGACCAGGGGCCTATGGCTACACCTTC.

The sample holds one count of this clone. The CDR3 DNA reads TGTGCCTGGACCTCTGGGCAGATCTATGGCTACACCTTC. This encodes CAWTSGQIYGYTF. The rearrangement joins TRBV30 to TRBJ1-2, with D unclear. V shed 4 bases and J shed 4 bases, with 13 bases lying between them. The CDR3 is made up of 13 amino acids. Germline-derived CDR1 and CDR2 are GTSNPN and SVGIG (reference sequence).

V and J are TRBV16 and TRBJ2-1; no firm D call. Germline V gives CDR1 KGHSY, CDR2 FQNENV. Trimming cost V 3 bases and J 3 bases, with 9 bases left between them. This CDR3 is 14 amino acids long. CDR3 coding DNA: TGTGCCAGCAGCCAGGTACTACTCTACAATGAGCAGTTCTTC. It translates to CASSQVLLYNEQFF.

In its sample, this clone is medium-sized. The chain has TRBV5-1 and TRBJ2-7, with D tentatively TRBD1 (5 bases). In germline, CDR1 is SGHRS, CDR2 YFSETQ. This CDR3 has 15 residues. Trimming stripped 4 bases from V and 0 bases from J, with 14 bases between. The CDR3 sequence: CASSPRAASSYEQYF. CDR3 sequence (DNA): TGCGCCAGCAGCCCCAGGGCGGCAAGCTCCTACGAGCAGTACTTC.

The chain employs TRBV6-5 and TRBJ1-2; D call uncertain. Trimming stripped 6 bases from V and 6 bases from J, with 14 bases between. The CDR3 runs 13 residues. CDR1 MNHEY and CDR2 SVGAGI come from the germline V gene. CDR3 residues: CASRVAGIHGYTF. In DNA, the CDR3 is TGTGCCAGCAGGGTGGCGGGGATCCATGGCTACACCTTC.